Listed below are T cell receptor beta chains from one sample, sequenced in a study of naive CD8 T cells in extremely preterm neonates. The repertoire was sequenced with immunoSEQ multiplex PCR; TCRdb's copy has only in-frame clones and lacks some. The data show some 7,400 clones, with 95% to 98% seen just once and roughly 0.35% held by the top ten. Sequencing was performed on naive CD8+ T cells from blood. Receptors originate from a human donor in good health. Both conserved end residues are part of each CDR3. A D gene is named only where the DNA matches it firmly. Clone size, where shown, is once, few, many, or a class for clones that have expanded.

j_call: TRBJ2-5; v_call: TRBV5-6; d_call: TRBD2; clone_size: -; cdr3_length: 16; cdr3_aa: CASSSLAGGLQETQYF; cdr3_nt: TGTGCCAGCAGCTCACTAGCGGGGGGACTCCAAGAGACCCAGTACTTC
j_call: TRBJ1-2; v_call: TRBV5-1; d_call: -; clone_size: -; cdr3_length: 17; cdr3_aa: CASSLDAARSTNYGYTF; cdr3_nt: TGCGCCAGCAGCTTGGATGCGGCGAGATCGACTAACTATGGCTACACCTTC
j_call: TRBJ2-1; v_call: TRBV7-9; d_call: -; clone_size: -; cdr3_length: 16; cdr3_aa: CASSSGGQGKDNEQFF; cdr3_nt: TGTGCCAGCAGCTCCGGGGGGCAGGGAAAGGACAATGAGCAGTTCTTC
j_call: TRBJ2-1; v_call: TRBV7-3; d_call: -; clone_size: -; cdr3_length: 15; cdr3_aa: CASSLGRRPYNEQFF; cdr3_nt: TGTGCCAGCAGCTTAGGCAGGCGTCCCTACAATGAGCAGTTCTTC
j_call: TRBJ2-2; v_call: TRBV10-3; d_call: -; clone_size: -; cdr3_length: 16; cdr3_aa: CAISESGGADTGELFF; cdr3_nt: TGTGCCATCAGTGAAAGTGGGGGGGCCGACACCGGGGAGCTGTTTTTT
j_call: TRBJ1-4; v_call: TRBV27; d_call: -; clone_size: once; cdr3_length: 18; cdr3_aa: CASSLEAGAPPTNEKLFF; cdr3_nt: TGTGCCAGCAGTTTAGAGGCAGGGGCGCCGCCAACTAATGAAAAACTGTTTTTT
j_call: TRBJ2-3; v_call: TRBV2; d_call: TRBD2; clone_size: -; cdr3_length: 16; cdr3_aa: CASRPGTSGGTDTQYF; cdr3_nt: TGTGCCAGCAGGCCCGGGACTAGCGGGGGAACAGATACGCAGTATTTT
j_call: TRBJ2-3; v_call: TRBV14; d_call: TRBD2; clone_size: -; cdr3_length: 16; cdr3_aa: CATRALSGGGADTQYF; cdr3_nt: TGTGCCACGAGAGCCCTTAGCGGGGGTGGGGCAGATACGCAGTATTTT
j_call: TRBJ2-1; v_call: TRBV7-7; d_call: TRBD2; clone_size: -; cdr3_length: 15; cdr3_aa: CASSASGGSYNEQFF; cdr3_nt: TGTGCTAGCAGCGCATCGGGGGGCTCCTACAATGAGCAGTTCTTC
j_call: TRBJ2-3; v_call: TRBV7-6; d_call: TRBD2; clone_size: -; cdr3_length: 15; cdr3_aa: CASSEGLAGPDTQYF; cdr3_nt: TGTGCCAGCAGCGAGGGACTAGCGGGGCCAGATACGCAGTATTTT
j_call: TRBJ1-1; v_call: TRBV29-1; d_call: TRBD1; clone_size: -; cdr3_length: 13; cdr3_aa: CSVPRDRNTEAFF; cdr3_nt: TGCAGCGTTCCCCGGGACAGGAACACTGAAGCTTTCTTT
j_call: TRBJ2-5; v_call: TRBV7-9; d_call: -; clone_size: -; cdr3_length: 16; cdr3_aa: CASRPPFSGVRETQYF; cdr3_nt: TGTGCCAGCAGACCTCCCTTTAGCGGAGTTCGAGAGACCCAGTACTTC
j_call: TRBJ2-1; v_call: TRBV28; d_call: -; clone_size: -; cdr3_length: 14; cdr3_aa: CASRPQGIYNEQFF; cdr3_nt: TGTGCCAGCAGGCCCCAGGGAATCTACAATGAGCAGTTCTTC
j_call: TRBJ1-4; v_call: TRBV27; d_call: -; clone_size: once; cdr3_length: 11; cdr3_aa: CASTGGEKLFF; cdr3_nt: TGTGCCAGCACGGGGGGTGAAAAACTGTTTTTT
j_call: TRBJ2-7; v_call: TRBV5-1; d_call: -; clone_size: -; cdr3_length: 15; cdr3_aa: CASSPGRGGIYEQYF; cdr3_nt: TGCGCCAGCAGTCCGGGGCGGGGCGGGATCTACGAGCAGTACTTC
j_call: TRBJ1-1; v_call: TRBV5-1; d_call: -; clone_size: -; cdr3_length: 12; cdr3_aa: CASSVDWTEAFF; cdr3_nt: TGCGCCAGCAGCGTGGACTGGACTGAAGCTTTCTTT
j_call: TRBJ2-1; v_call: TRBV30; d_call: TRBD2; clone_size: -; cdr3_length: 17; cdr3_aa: CAWSPSTSGEMENEQFF; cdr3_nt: TGTGCCTGGAGTCCCTCCACTAGCGGGGAAATGGAAAATGAGCAGTTCTTC
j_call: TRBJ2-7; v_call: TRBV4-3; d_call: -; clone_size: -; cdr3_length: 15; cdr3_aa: CASSQDRGRSYEQYF; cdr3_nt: TGCGCCAGCAGCCAAGATCGGGGTCGGTCCTACGAGCAGTACTTC
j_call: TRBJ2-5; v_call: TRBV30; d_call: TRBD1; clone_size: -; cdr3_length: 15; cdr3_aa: CAWSPGTGGQETQYF; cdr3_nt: TGTGCCTGGAGTCCCGGGACAGGAGGACAAGAGACCCAGTACTTC
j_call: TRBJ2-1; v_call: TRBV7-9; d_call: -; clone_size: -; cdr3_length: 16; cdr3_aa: CASSPSTLSSYNEQFF; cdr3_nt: TGTGCCAGCAGTCCAAGCACCCTGAGCTCCTACAATGAGCAGTTCTTC
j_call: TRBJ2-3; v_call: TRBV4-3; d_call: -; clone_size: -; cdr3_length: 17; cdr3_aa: CASSQDQWTEDTDTQYF; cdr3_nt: TGCGCCAGCAGCCAAGATCAGTGGACAGAAGACACAGATACGCAGTATTTT
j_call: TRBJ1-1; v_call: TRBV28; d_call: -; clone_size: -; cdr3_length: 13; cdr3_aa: CASSFFEDTEAFF; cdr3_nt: TGTGCCAGCAGTTTCTTTGAGGACACTGAAGCTTTCTTT
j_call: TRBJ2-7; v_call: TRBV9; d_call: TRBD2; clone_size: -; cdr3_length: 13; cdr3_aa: CASSPGTSGEQYF; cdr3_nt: TGTGCCAGCAGCCCCGGGACTAGCGGCGAGCAGTACTTC
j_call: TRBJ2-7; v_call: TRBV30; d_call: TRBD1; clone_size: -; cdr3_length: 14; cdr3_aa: CAWDETGIGYEQYF; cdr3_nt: TGTGCCTGGGACGAGACAGGGATCGGGTACGAGCAGTACTTC
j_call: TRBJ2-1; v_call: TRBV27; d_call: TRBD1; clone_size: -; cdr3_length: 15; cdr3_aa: CASSLSQGPYNEQFF; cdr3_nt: TGTGCCAGCAGTTTATCACAGGGGCCCTACAATGAGCAGTTCTTC
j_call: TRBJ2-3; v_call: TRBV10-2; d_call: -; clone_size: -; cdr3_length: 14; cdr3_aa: CASSGRGYDYTQYF; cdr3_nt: TGCGCCAGCAGTGGTCGGGGGTACGATTATACGCAGTATTTT
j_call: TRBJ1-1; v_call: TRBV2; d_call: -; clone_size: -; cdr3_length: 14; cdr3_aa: CATRWVSGNTEAFF; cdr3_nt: TGTGCCACTCGGTGGGTATCGGGGAACACTGAAGCTTTCTTT
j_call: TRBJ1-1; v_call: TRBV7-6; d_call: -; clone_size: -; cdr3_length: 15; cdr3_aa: CASSLGGGRRTEAFF; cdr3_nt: TGTGCCAGCAGCTTAGGGGGAGGGCGGCGAACTGAAGCTTTCTTT
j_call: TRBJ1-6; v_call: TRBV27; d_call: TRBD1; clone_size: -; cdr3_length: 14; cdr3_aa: CASSRDSHNSPLHF; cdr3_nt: TGTGCCAGCAGTCGGGACAGCCATAATTCACCCCTCCACTTT
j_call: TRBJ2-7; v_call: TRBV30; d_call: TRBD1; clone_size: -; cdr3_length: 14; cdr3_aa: CAWIPGQGSYEQYF; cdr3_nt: TGTGCCTGGATCCCAGGACAGGGGAGTTACGAGCAGTACTTC
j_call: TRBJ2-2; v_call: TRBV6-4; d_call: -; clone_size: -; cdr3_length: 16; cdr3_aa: CASRQVRGTNTGELFF; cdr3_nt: TGTGCCAGCAGACAGGTGAGGGGGACGAACACCGGGGAGCTGTTTTTT
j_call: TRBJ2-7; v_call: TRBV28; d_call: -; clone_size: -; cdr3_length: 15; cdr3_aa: CASSFGPSVTYEQYF; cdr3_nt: TGTGCCAGCAGTTTTGGTCCTTCGGTGACCTACGAGCAGTACTTC
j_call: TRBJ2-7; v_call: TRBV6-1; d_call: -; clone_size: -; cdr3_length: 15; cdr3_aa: CASSEPPVSSYEQYF; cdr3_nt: TGTGCCAGCAGTGAACCCCCGGTATCCTCCTACGAGCAGTACTTC
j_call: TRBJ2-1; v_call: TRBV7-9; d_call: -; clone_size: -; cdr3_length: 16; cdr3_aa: CASSLGGAGPYNEQFF; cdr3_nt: TGTGCCAGCAGCTTAGGGGGAGCGGGCCCCTACAATGAGCAGTTCTTC